This TCR beta chain was sequenced during a study of blood T cell repertoires in COVID-19. The germline V gene encodes CDR1 SGHRS and CDR2 YFSETQ. Between the trimmed V and J ends, which lost 2 bases and 1 base, there was a span of 8 bases. CDR3 length: 14 amino acids. Only in-frame clones appear in the TCRdb table, and some are missing; sequencing was by immunoSEQ multiplex PCR. This sample has roughly 92,000 clones, with 85% to 90% found just once. This clonotype was sampled from an elderly woman with active or convalescent COVID-19. The sequenced sample consisted of peripheral blood. The chain has TRBV5-1 and TRBJ2-3; D remains unclear. CDR3 loop: CASSLVQRTDTQYF. The DNA for the CDR3 is TGCGCCAGCAGCTTAGTACAGCGCACAGATACGCAGTATTTT.